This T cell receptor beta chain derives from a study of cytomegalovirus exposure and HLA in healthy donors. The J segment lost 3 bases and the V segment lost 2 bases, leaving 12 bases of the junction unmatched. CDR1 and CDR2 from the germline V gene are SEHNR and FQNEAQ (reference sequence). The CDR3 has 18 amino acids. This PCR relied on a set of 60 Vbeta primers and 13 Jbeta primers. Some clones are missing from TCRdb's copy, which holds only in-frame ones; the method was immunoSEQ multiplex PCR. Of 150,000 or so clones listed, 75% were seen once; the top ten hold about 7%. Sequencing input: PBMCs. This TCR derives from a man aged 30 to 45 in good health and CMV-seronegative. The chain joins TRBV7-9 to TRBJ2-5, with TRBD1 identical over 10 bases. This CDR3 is CASSLRILRTGGEETQYF. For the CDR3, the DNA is TGTGCCAGCAGCTTAAGGATTTTAAGGACAGGGGGAGAAGAGACCCAGTACTTC.